Presented here are 25 T cell receptor beta chains from one specimen sequenced in a study of shared clonotypes between healthy human individuals. Using immunoSEQ multiplex PCR, the repertoire was profiled, and TCRdb retains in-frame clones only, with some absent. The table includes about 600,000 clones, 98% detected once. The naive CD8 subset, CD45RO-negative cells positively selected for CCR7, excluded terminally differentiated effector memory CD45RA+ cells. Sample: naive CD8+ T cells sorted from blood. The receptors were sampled from a man aged 30 to 45 in good health.

The genes are TRBV7-9 and TRBJ2-6; a possible D gene is TRBD1 (6 bases). From germline, CDR1 is SEHNR and CDR2 FQNEAQ (reference sequence). This CDR3 has 16 amino acids. V was cut by 1 base and J by 2 bases, with 9 bases left in between. The CDR3 nucleotides read TGTGCCAGCAGCTTAGGTGGGGGCACTGGGGCCAACGTCCTGACTTTC. Protein product: CASSLGGGTGANVLTF.

The chain couples TRBV18 to TRBJ1-2, with 7 bases that match TRBD1. The J segment lost 10 bases and the V segment lost 3 bases, leaving 5 bases of the junction unmatched. Germline V gene data show CDR1 as KGHSH and CDR2 as LQKENI. The CDR3 is made up of 12 amino acids. The CDR3 reads CASSPGQADYTF. Written as DNA, the CDR3 is TGTGCCAGCTCACCCGGACAGGCCGACTACACCTTC.

The V and J genes are TRBV7-2 and TRBJ2-7; TRBD1 aligns across 7 bases. V lost 5 bases, J lost 0 bases, and 4 bases stayed unmatched. Germline CDR1 reads SGHTA; CDR2 reads FQGNSA. CDR3 length: 14 residues. The CDR3 sequence is CASSTAGGSYEQYF. The CDR3 nucleotides are TGTGCCAGCAGCACCGCAGGGGGCTCCTACGAGCAGTACTTC.

V is TRBV9 and J is TRBJ2-3; 14 bases are shared with TRBD2. The ends lost 0 bases at V and 1 base at J; junction bases unmatched: 1. The CDR3 contains 17 residues. In germline, CDR1 is SGDLS, CDR2 YYNGEE. CDR3: CASSVEGLAGGTDTQYF. CDR3 DNA sequence: TGTGCCAGCAGCGTAGAGGGACTAGCGGGAGGCACAGATACGCAGTATTTT.

The V call is TRBV10-1, the J call TRBJ2-7, with D unresolved. Per the germline V gene, CDR1 is WNHNN and CDR2 is SYGVQD (reference sequence). Trimming pared 8 bases from V and 1 base from J, leaving 18 bases between. CDR3 length: 15 amino acids. CDR3 loop: CASFQQSPSSYEQYF. CDR3 nucleotides: TGCGCCAGCTTTCAGCAGAGCCCGAGTTCCTACGAGCAGTACTTC.

In this sample, this clone turned up once. The rearrangement joins TRBV27 to TRBJ2-7; no reliable D call. Germline CDR1 and CDR2: MNHEY and SMNVEV (reference sequence). Trimming cost V 3 bases and J 0 bases, with 9 bases left between them. This CDR3 has 14 residues. The CDR3 sequence: CASSLAKNSYEQYF. The CDR3 DNA follows: TGTGCCAGCAGTTTGGCCAAGAACTCCTACGAGCAGTACTTC.

This clone came up once. The chain is built from TRBV4-1 and TRBJ2-7, with no clear D. V was cut by 1 base and J by 10 bases, with 17 bases left in between. Germline V gives CDR1 MGHRA, CDR2 YSYEKL. The CDR3 loop spans 14 amino acids. In DNA form, the CDR3 reads TGCGCCAGCAGCCAAGCCAACTTTAAGAACCTCCAGTACTTC. Translation: CASSQANFKNLQYF.

This clone was counted a single time. This chain uses TRBV19 with TRBJ2-1, with D perhaps matching TRBD1 (6 bases). The V end was cut by 10 bases, the J end by 1 base, with 8 bases between. The CDR3 spans 12 residues. CDR1 and CDR2 from the germline V gene are LNHDA and SQIVND (reference sequence). The CDR3 DNA reads as TGTGCCACCGGGACATCCTACAATGAGCAGTTCTTC. Translated, it gives CATGTSYNEQFF.

The chain combines TRBV4-1 with TRBJ1-1, with D possibly matching TRBD1 (6 bases). CDR1 and CDR2 from the germline V gene are MGHRA and YSYEKL. CDR3 length: 16 amino acids. V was clipped by 1 base and J by 4 bases, with 16 bases between them. CDR3 sequence reads: CASSQGGGRGSTEAFF. CDR3 nucleotides: TGCGCCAGCAGCCAAGGGGGGGGCAGGGGAAGCACTGAAGCTTTCTTT.

The chain recombines TRBV7-8 with TRBJ2-1, with D maybe TRBD1 (7 bases). Germline CDR1 reads SGHVS; CDR2 reads FQNEAQ. The CDR3 sequence is 15 residues long. Trimming left V 7 bases short and J 4 bases short, with 17 bases between. Written as DNA, the CDR3 is TGTGCCAGCATCCCAGGGGGGACATTATACAATGAGCAGTTCTTC. Protein product: CASIPGGTLYNEQFF. The variable domain in full, completed from reference TRBV7-8 and TRBJ2-1, reads GAGVSQSPRYKVAKRGQDVALRCDPISGHVSLFWYQQALGQGPEFLTYFQNEAQLDKSGLPSDRFFAERPEGSVSTLKIQRTQQEDSAVYLCASIPGGTLYNEQFFGPGTRLTVL.

The chain uses TRBV6-5 and TRBJ1-2, with D perhaps TRBD1 (5 bases). The CDR3 totals 14 residues. V dropped 0 bases and J dropped 3 bases, with 8 bases sitting between them. Germline V gives CDR1 MNHEY, CDR2 SVGAGI. For the CDR3, the DNA is TGTGCCAGCAGTTACTCGGCAGGGCACTATGGCTACACCTTC. It yields the protein CASSYSAGHYGYTF.

This chain uses TRBV5-1 with TRBJ2-3; the D gene is possibly TRBD1 (5 bases). V lost 2 bases to trimming and J lost 2 bases, with 12 bases between them. The CDR3 consists of 15 residues. Looked up from germline, CDR1 is SGHRS and CDR2 is YFSETQ. CDR3 residues: CASSLEGANTDTQYF. The DNA for the CDR3 is TGCGCCAGCAGCTTAGAAGGGGCCAACACAGATACGCAGTATTTT.

The chain has TRBV7-9 and TRBJ1-4; TRBD1 is a possible D gene (6 bases). The CDR3 is 15 amino acids. Germline values: CDR1 SEHNR, CDR2 FQNEAQ (reference sequence). V was pared by 5 bases and J by 2 bases, with 12 bases between. CDR3 in DNA: TGTGCCAGCAGCCCACCGGGACATACTAATGAAAAACTGTTTTTT. Translated, it gives CASSPPGHTNEKLFF.

The V and J genes are TRBV4-1 and TRBJ2-1, with TRBD1 matching 10 bases. The length of the CDR3 is 17 residues. The junction had 7 bases not matched to a gene; V was cut back by 2 bases and J by 3 bases. The V gene's germline CDR1 is MGHRA and CDR2 YSYEKL. In nucleotides, the CDR3 is TGCGCCAGCAGCCAAACGCCCGGGACAGGGGACTACAATGAGCAGTTCTTC. It encodes CASSQTPGTGDYNEQFF.

The V call is TRBV9, the J call TRBJ1-3; maybe TRBD1 (6 bases). Per the germline V gene, CDR1 is SGDLS and CDR2 is YYNGEE. This CDR3 spans 16 amino acids. Trimming cost V 3 bases and J 6 bases, with 19 bases left between them. The CDR3 region is CASSANRDLSLNTIYF. The CDR3 nucleotides are TGTGCCAGCAGCGCGAACAGGGACCTGAGCTTAAACACCATATATTTT.

The rearrangement links TRBV5-1 to TRBJ2-7; the D gene is possibly TRBD2 (5 bases). The CDR3 is made up of 14 amino acids. The V end was cut by 0 bases, the J end by 6 bases, with 13 bases between. Per the germline V gene, CDR1 is SGHRS and CDR2 is YFSETQ. DNA of the CDR3: TGCGCCAGCAGCTTGGATTCTCCGGGAATCGAGCAGTACTTC. It translates to CASSLDSPGIEQYF.

The genes are TRBV6-1 and TRBJ2-7; D is undetermined. The CDR3 contains 15 residues. Germline V CDR1 and CDR2: MNHNS, SASEGT. The ends were cut back, 2 bases at V and 4 bases at J, with 15 bases in the middle. CDR3 protein: CASSEPTVTLYEQYF. In DNA, the CDR3 is TGTGCCAGCAGTGAACCCACAGTTACCCTTTACGAGCAGTACTTC.

This chain links TRBV19 with TRBJ2-2; D remains unclear. CDR3 length: 13 residues. Germline V gives CDR1 LNHDA, CDR2 SQIVND (reference sequence). V lost 4 bases to trimming and J lost 4 bases, with 7 bases between them. CDR3 in amino acids: CASSTHGTGELFF. In nucleotides, the CDR3 is TGTGCCAGTAGTACTCATGGCACCGGGGAGCTGTTTTTT. The whole variable domain, filled in from reference TRBV19 and TRBJ2-2, reads DGGITQSPKYLFRKEGQNVTLSCEQNLNHDAMYWYRQDPGQGLRLIYYSQIVNDFQKGDIAEGYSVSREKKESFPLTVTSAQKNPTAFYLCASSTHGTGELFFGEGSRLTVL.

The CDR3 loop reads CASSGYTEAFF. The CDR3 DNA follows: TGTGCCTCCTCTGGGTACACTGAAGCTTTCTTT. J is TRBJ1-1 and V is TRBV6-1; D gene unclear. The V end was cut by 11 bases, the J end by 3 bases, with 10 bases between. Germline CDR1 MNHNS, CDR2 SASEGT. The CDR3 runs 11 residues.

V and J are TRBV15 and TRBJ2-3, with 9 bases fitting TRBD2. Germline CDR1 LNHNV, CDR2 YYDKDF (reference sequence). The CDR3 has 19 amino acids. Trimming at V came to 5 bases and at J to 5 bases, leaving 20 bases not matched to a gene. The CDR3 spells CATSVPGTSQVPGLDTQYF. The DNA for the CDR3 is TGTGCCACCAGCGTCCCGGGGACTAGCCAAGTTCCGGGGCTAGATACGCAGTATTTT.

CDR3 loop: CASSQVRNTEAFF. CDR3 coding DNA: TGCGCCAGCAGCCAAGTAAGGAACACTGAAGCTTTCTTT. This rearrangement joins TRBV4-3 to TRBJ1-1; D ambiguous. The CDR3 has 13 amino acids. V was cut by 1 base and J by 1 base, with 4 bases left in between. Germline V lookup: CDR1 LGHNA, CDR2 YSLEER.

This clone was seen just once. Other DNA sequences from this sample encode an identical CDR3 as well. The J gene is TRBJ2-7, the V gene TRBV5-1, with 8 bases matching TRBD1. Germline V gives CDR1 SGHRS, CDR2 YFSETQ. The ends lost 2 bases at V and 2 bases at J; junction bases unmatched: 6. The CDR3 is 15 residues long. CDR3 protein: CASSLGTGRTYEQYF. CDR3 bases: TGCGCCAGCAGCTTAGGGACAGGACGAACCTACGAGCAGTACTTC.

This chain connects TRBV29-1 to TRBJ2-1, with 10 bases that match TRBD2. This CDR3 comprises 16 residues. The germline CDR1 and CDR2 sequences are SQVTM and ANQGSEA. With V trimmed by 4 bases and J by 0 bases, 6 bases remained unmatched. CDR3 region: CSVVGASGSSYNEQFF. The CDR3 nucleotides are TGCAGCGTTGTGGGGGCTAGCGGGAGCTCCTACAATGAGCAGTTCTTC.

The chain recombines TRBV9 with TRBJ2-1; TRBD2 matches at 14 bases. Germline CDR1 is SGDLS and CDR2 is YYNGEE. The CDR3 contains 16 residues. Trimming removed 4 bases from V and 8 bases from J; junction bases left unmatched: 8. DNA for the CDR3: TGTGCCAGCAGCCCCGGGACTAGCGGGAGTGGGGATGAGCAGTTCTTC. It codes for CASSPGTSGSGDEQFF.

A remark on this clone: This sample also contains other DNA sequences that code for the same CDR3. The gene calls are TRBV9 and TRBJ1-1, with TRBD1 as a possible D gene (5 bases). V was shortened by 0 bases and J by 2 bases, with 8 bases between the two germline ends. Germline loops: CDR1 SGDLS, CDR2 YYNGEE. This CDR3 is 14 amino acids long. The CDR3 here is CASSVAGPNTEAFF. CDR3 DNA: TGTGCCAGCAGCGTAGCAGGGCCCAACACTGAAGCTTTCTTT.